Listed below are T cell receptor beta chains from one sample, sequenced in a study of vaccination effects on CD4 cells after COVID-19. These TCRs are of unknown antigen specificity. TCRdb's table, derived via immunoSEQ multiplex PCR, lists solely in-frame clones and lacks some. The sample has approximately 61,000 clones, 55% to 85% seen once. The source was CD4+ T cells from PBMCs cultured with HCoV-229E spike peptides, collected after COVID-19 vaccination. The receptors were sampled from a human donor who received a COVID-19 vaccine. The CDR3 runs from the conserved cysteine through the conserved F or W. D genes are given only for firm matches. Expanded clones get a size class; other rows say once, few or many, or leave the size out.

TRBD1	TRBV28	TRBJ2-1	.	CASSSSGTGYNEQFF	TGTGCCAGCAGTAGTTCCGGGACAGGTTACAATGAGCAGTTCTTC
TRBD1	TRBV18	TRBJ2-3	.	CASSPTGTGGTDTQYF	TGTGCCAGCTCTCCTACCGGGACAGGGGGGACAGATACGCAGTATTTT
TRBD1	TRBV6-1	TRBJ1-4	.	CASSDRGRNEKLFF	TGTGCCAGCAGTGACAGGGGGCGTAATGAAAAACTGTTTTTT
.	TRBV5-1	TRBJ1-1	.	CASGVTGPRKTEAFF	TGCGCCAGCGGAGTGACGGGTCCGAGGAAGACTGAAGCTTTCTTT
TRBD2	TRBV2	TRBJ2-3	.	CASRPTGGDATQYF	TGTGCCAGCAGACCAACGGGGGGGGATGCTACGCAGTATTTT
TRBD2	TRBV2	TRBJ2-5	once	CASSQGGDPGGETQYF	TGTGCCAGCAGTCAGGGTGGGGACCCCGGGGGGGAGACCCAGTACTTC
.	TRBV18	TRBJ1-1	few	CASSPRGGNTEAFF	TGTGCCAGCTCACCAAGGGGAGGGAACACTGAAGCTTTCTTT
.	TRBV30	TRBJ1-4	.	CAWSGQVHEKLFF	TGTGCCTGGAGTGGACAGGTCCACGAAAAACTGTTTTTT
TRBD1	TRBV7-2	TRBJ1-2	once	CASSLSGTGAGYTF	TGTGCCAGCAGTTTATCCGGGACAGGGGCCGGCTACACCTTC
.	TRBV5-8	TRBJ1-1	.	CASPGGGLNTEAFF	TGTGCCAGCCCCGGGGGAGGGTTAAACACTGAAGCTTTCTTT
.	TRBV6-6	TRBJ1-1	few	CASSTGTTMNTEAFF	TGTGCCAGCAGTACGGGGACAACCATGAACACTGAAGCTTTCTTT
.	TRBV5-1	TRBJ2-2	few	CASSLDVGVTGELFF	TGCGCCAGCAGCTTGGATGTAGGGGTAACCGGGGAGCTGTTTTTT
.	TRBV5-1	TRBJ1-1	few	CASSLASGRGSAAFF	TGCGCCAGCAGCTTGGCCTCTGGGAGAGGGTCGGCAGCTTTCTTT
.	TRBV6-6	TRBJ2-5	few	CASSSGETQYF	TGTGCCAGCAGTTCAGGGGAGACCCAGTACTTC
.	TRBV19	TRBJ1-6	.	CASSRKSGDSPLHF	TGTGCCAGTAGTCGGAAGTCGGGTGATTCACCCCTCCACTTT
.	TRBV7-9	TRBJ1-3	.	CASSLWSLNTIYF	TGTGCCAGCAGCTTGTGGTCGTTAAACACCATATATTTT
TRBD2	TRBV19	TRBJ2-1	.	CASSPREGRDEQFF	TGTGCCAGTAGCCCCAGGGAGGGGAGGGATGAGCAGTTCTTC
TRBD1	TRBV28	TRBJ1-5	few	CASSETGYQPQHF	TGTGCCAGCAGTGAGACAGGGTATCAGCCCCAGCATTTT
.	TRBV28	TRBJ1-5	.	CASSLQTQPQHF	TGTGCCAGCAGTTTACAGACTCAGCCCCAGCATTTT
.	TRBV15	TRBJ2-5	.	CATSRDYDRLRFQETQYF	TGTGCCACCAGCAGAGACTACGACAGGCTAAGGTTCCAAGAGACCCAGTACTTC
.	TRBV18	TRBJ2-2	.	CASSDLGPGTGELFF	TGTGCCAGCTCCGATCTCGGGCCAGGGACCGGGGAGCTGTTTTTT
.	TRBV18	TRBJ2-3	.	CASSPQTGVQTSTDTQYF	TGTGCCAGCTCACCTCAAACCGGGGTACAGACTAGCACAGATACGCAGTATTTT
.	TRBV7-8	TRBJ1-1	.	CASSGGGTEAFF	TGTGCCAGCAGCGGAGGGGGCACTGAAGCTTTCTTT
.	TRBV11-2	TRBJ1-2	.	CASSLITGSANYGYTF	TGTGCCAGCAGCTTGATTACAGGGTCCGCTAACTATGGCTACACCTTC
.	TRBV10-3	TRBJ2-3	.	CAISSTESTDTQYF	TGTGCCATCAGTTCGACAGAGAGCACAGATACGCAGTATTTT
.	TRBV4-2	TRBJ1-3	once	CASSQATGGSGNTIYF	TGTGCCAGCAGCCAAGCAACGGGGGGCTCTGGAAACACCATATATTTT
.	TRBV6-5	TRBJ2-5	.	CASSYSTSRETQYF	TGTGCCAGCAGTTACTCGACCAGTAGAGAGACCCAGTACTTC
TRBD1	TRBV7-8	TRBJ1-6	.	CASSSGTGGNSPLHF	TGTGCCAGCAGCTCCGGGACAGGGGGAAATTCACCCCTCCACTTT
.	TRBV18	TRBJ1-1	.	CASSDTMNTEAFF	TGTGCCAGCTCGGACACCATGAACACTGAAGCTTTCTTT
.	TRBV18	TRBJ2-2	.	CASSPRGGALTGELFF	TGTGCCAGCTCACCAAGGGGCGGGGCCCTCACCGGGGAGCTGTTTTTT
TRBD1	TRBV2	TRBJ1-2	.	CATTARDSYGYTF	TGTGCCACCACCGCCCGGGACAGCTATGGCTACACCTTC
TRBD1	TRBV24-1	TRBJ2-3	.	CATRGGTGETDTQYF	TGTGCCACCAGGGGAGGGACAGGGGAGACAGATACGCAGTATTTT
.	TRBV2	TRBJ2-5	.	CASSGGASRVETQYF	TGTGCCAGCAGCGGTGGAGCTAGCCGGGTGGAGACCCAGTACTTC
.	TRBV5-8	TRBJ1-4	.	CASSRTGQGEKLFF	TGTGCCAGCAGCCGGACGGGACAAGGGGAAAAACTGTTTTTT
.	TRBV18	TRBJ1-2	.	CASSRTGNYGYTF	TGTGCCAGCTCACGGACGGGAAACTATGGCTACACCTTC
TRBD2	TRBV29-1	TRBJ2-1	.	CSTERGPINNEQFF	TGCAGCACAGAGCGGGGGCCAATAAACAATGAGCAGTTCTTC